The text below deals with one T cell receptor beta chain. What it binds is unknown. This specimen belongs to a study of T cell responses to AZD1222 COVID-19 vaccine. TCRdb's table, derived via immunoSEQ multiplex PCR, lists solely in-frame clones and lacks some. The repertoire consists of approximately 100,000 clones, with more than 85% occurring once and the leading ten covering 1% to 1.5%. The germline V gene encodes CDR1 MNHEY and CDR2 SMNVEV (reference sequence). This CDR3 is 14 amino acids long. The V and J ends lost 2 bases and 1 base respectively, with 8 bases between them. Overall study results and limits: It should be noted that donors were predominantly white British and more often female, and clonal diversity was possibly underestimated.

The source is an adult in good health. V gene TRBV27 combines with J gene TRBJ1-1; D remains unclear. The sequences come from peripheral blood, collected on day 0 of AZD1222 vaccination. CDR3 in DNA: TGTGCCAGCAGTTTAGTCCTCGGGAACACTGAAGCTTTCTTT. It is translated as CASSLVLGNTEAFF.